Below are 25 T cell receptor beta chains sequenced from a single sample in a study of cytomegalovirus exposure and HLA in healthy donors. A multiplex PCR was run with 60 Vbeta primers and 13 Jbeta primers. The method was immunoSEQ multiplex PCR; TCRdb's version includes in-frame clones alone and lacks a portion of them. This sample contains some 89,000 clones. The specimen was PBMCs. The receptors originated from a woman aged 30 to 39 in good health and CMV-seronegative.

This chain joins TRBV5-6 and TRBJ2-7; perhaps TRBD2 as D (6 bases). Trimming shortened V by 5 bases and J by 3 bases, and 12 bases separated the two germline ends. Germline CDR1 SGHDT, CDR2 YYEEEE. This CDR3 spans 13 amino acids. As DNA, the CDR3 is TGTGCCAGCAGTCCCGGCGGGGACTACGAGCAGTACTTC. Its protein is CASSPGGDYEQYF.

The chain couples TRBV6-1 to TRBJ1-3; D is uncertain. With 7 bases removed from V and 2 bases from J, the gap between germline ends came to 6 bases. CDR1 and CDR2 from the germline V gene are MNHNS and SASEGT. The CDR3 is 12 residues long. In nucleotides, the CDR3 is TGTGCCAGCATGGCAGCTGGAAACACCATATATTTT. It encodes CASMAAGNTIYF.

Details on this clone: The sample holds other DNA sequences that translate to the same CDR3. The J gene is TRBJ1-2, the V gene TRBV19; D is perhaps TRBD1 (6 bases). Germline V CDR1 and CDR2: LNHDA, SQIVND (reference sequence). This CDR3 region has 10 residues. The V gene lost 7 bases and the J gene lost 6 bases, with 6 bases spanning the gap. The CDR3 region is CASKGDGYTF. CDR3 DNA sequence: TGTGCCAGTAAGGGGGATGGCTACACCTTC.

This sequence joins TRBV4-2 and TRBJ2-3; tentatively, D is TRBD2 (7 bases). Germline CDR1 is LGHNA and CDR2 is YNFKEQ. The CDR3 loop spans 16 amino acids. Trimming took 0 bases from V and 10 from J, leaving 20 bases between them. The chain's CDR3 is CASSQDFRGRANPQYF. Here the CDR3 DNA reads TGTGCCAGCAGCCAAGATTTTAGGGGGAGGGCCAACCCGCAGTATTTT.

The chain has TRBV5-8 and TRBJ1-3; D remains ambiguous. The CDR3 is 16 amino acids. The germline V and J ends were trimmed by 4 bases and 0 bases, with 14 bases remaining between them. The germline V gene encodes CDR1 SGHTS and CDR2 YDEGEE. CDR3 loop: CASSPAWAYSGNTIYF. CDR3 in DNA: TGTGCCAGCAGCCCCGCCTGGGCGTACTCTGGAAACACCATATATTTT. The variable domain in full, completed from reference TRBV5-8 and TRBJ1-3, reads EAGVTQSPTHLIKTRGQQATLRCSPISGHTSVYWYQQALGLGLQFLLWYDEGEERNRGNFPPRFSGRQFPNYSSELNVNALELEDSALYLCASSPAWAYSGNTIYFGEGSWLTVV.

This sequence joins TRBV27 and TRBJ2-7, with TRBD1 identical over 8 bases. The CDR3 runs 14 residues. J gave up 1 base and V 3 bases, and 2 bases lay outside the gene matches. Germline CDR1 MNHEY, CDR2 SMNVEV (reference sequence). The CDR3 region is CASSFGDRSYEQYF. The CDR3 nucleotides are TGTGCCAGCAGTTTCGGGGACAGGTCCTACGAGCAGTACTTC.

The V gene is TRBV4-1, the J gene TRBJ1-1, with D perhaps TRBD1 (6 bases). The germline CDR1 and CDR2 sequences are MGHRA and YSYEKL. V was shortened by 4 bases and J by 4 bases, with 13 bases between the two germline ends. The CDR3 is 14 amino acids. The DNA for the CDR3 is TGCGCCAGCAGCCTTACCCCGGACAGCACTGAAGCTTTCTTT. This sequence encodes CASSLTPDSTEAFF.

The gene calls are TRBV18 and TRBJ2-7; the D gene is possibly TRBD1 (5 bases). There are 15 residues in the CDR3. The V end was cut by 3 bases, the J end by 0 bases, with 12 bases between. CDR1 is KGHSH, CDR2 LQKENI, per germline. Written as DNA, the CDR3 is TGTGCCAGCTCACCTGGGCTGGGGCTCTCCTACGAGCAGTACTTC. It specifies CASSPGLGLSYEQYF.

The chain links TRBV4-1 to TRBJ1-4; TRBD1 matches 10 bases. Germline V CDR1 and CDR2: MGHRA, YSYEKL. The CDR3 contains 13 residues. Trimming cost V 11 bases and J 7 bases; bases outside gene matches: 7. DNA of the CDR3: TGCGCCGCACGGGACAGGGGCGGTGAAAAACTGTTTTTT. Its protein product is CAARDRGGEKLFF.

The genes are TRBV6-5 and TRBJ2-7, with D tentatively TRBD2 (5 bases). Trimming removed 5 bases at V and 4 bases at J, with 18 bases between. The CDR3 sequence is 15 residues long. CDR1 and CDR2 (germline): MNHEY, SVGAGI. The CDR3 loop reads CASSPLVGGWYEQYF. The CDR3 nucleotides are TGTGCCAGCAGTCCCTTGGTTGGCGGGTGGTACGAGCAGTACTTC.

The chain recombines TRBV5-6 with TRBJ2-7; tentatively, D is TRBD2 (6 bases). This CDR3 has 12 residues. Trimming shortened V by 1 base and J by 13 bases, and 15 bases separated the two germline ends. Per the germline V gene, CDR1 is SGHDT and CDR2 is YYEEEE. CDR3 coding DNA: TGTGCCAGCAGCTTGACCCTTTCCGGGACTTACTTC. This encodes CASSLTLSGTYF.

CDR3 protein: CASSGHREGNTEAFF. The CDR3 DNA follows: TGTGCCAGCAGCGGTCACAGGGAGGGGAACACTGAAGCTTTCTTT. This rearrangement joins TRBV13 to TRBJ1-1, with D possibly being TRBD1 (6 bases). The V end lost 5 bases, the J end lost 1 base, and 14 bases lay between the germline ends. The germline V gene has CDR1 PRHDT and CDR2 FYEKMQ (reference sequence). The CDR3 is 15 residues long.

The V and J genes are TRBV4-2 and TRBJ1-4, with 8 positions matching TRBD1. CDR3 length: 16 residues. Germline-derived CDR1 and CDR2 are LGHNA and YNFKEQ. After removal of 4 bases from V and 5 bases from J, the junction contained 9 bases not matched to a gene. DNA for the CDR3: TGTGCCAGCAGCCTCATAGGACAGGGTAGCAATGAAAAACTGTTTTTT. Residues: CASSLIGQGSNEKLFF.

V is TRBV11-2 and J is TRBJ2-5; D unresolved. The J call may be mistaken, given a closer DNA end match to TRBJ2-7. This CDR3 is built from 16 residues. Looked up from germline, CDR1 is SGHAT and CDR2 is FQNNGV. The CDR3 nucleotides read TGTGCCAGCAGCCGTCCCGCTGCGTCGAGCTCCTACGAGCAGTACTTC. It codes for CASSRPAASSSYEQYF.

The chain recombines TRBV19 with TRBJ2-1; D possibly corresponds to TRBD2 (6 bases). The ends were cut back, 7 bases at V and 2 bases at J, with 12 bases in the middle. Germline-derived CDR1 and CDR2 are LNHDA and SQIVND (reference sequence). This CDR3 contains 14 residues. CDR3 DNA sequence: TGTGCCAGTAACGGGGGTACTACCTACAATGAGCAGTTCTTC. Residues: CASNGGTTYNEQFF.

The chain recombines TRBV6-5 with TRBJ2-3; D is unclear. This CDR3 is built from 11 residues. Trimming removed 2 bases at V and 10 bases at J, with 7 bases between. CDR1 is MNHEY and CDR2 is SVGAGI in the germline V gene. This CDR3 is CASSYETSQYF. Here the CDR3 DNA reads TGTGCCAGCAGTTACGAAACTTCGCAGTATTTT.

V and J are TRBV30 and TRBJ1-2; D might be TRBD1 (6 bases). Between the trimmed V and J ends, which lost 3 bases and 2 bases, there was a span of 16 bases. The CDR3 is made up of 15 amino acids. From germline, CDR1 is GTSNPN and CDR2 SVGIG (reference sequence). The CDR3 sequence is CAWRTGRFINYGYTF. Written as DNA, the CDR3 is TGTGCCTGGAGAACAGGGCGGTTTATCAACTATGGCTACACCTTC.

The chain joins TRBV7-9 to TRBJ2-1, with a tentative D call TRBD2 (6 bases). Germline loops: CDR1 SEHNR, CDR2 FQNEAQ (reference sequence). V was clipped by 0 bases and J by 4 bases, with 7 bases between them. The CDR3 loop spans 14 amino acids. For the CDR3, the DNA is TGTGCCAGCAGCTTAGCGGGGGGTTACAATGAGCAGTTCTTC. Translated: CASSLAGGYNEQFF.

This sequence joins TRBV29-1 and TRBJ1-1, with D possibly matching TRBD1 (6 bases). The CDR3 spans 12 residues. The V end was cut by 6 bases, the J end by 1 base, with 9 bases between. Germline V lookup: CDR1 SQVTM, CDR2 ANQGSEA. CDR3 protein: CSVVGGNTEAFF. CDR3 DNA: TGCAGCGTCGTAGGGGGGAACACTGAAGCTTTCTTT.

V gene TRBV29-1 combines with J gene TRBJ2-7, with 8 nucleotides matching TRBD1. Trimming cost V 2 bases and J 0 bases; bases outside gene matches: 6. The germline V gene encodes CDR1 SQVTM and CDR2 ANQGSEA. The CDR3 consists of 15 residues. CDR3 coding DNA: TGCAGCGTTGAATCCAGGGACAGGAACTCCTACGAGCAGTACTTC. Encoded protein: CSVESRDRNSYEQYF.

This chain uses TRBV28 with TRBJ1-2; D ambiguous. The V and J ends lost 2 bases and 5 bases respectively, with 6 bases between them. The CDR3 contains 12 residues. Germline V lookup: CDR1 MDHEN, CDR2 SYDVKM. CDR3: CASSLEEYGYTF. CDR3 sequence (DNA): TGTGCCAGCAGTTTAGAAGAGTATGGCTACACCTTC.

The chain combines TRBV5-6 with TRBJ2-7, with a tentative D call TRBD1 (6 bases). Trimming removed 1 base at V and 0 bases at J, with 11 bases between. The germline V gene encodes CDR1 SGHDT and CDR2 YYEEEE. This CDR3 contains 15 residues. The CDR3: CASSLSRGYSYEQYF. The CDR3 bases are TGTGCCAGCAGCTTGAGCAGGGGATACTCCTACGAGCAGTACTTC.

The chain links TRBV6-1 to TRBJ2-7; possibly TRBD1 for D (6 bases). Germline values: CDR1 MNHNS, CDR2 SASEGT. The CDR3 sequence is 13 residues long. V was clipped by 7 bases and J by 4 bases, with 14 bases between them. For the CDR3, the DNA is TGTGCCAGCACTCGGACAGAAACGTACGAGCAGTACTTC. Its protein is CASTRTETYEQYF.

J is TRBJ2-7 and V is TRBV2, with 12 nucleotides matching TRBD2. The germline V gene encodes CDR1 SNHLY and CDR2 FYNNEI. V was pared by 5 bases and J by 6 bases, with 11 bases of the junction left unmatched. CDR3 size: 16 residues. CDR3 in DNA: TGTGCCAGCAGTCCTGGTCTAGCGGGAGGGAAGATCGAGCAGTACTTC. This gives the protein CASSPGLAGGKIEQYF.

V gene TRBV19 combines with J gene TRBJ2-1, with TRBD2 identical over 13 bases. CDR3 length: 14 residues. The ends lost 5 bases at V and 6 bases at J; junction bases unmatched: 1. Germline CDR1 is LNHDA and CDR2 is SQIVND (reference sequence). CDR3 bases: TGTGCCAGTAGTTGGACTAGCGGGAGCAATGAGCAGTTCTTC. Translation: CASSWTSGSNEQFF.